The clone carrying this TCR beta chain was detected many times. Its antigen is unknown. Time point meaning: longitudinal time-point 1 (baseline). The unsorted libraries were made from 2 million PBMCs kept at -80 C. This specimen comes from a study of neurological immune-mediated disorders. Findings of the study overall: HTLV-1-associated myelopathy ranked highest for TCR clonal expansion and multiple sclerosis lowest, beneath healthy controls.

Each CDR3 protein is one row after TCRdb ran MiXCR on the 5' RACE reads. This table holds approximately 46,000 distinct CDR3 sequences, 9% to 10% found once. Trimming removed 5 bases from V and 2 bases from J, with 17 bases in between. This CDR3 has 17 residues. Germline CDR1 and CDR2: KGHDR and SFDVKD. Sample: PBMCs. This chain joins TRBV24-1 and TRBJ2-2, with D possibly being TRBD2 (6 bases). The sequence came from a middle-aged woman in good health. CDR3 nucleotides: TGTGCCACCAGTGCCCCGGAGGGGCGGGTTAACACCGGGGAGCTGTTTTTT. Translated: CATSAPEGRVNTGELFF.